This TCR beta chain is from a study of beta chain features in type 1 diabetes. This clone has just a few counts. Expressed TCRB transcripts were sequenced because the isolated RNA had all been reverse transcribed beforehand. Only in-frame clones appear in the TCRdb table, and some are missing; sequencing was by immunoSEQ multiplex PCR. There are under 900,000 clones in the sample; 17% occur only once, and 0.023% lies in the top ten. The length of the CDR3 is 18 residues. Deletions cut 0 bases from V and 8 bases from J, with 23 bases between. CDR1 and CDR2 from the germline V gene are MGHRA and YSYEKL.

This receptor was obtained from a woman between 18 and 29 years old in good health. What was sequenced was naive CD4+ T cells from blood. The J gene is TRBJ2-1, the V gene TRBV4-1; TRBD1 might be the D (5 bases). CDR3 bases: TGCGCCAGCAGCCAAGACATACAGACGCTACCGCCAGGGCATGAGCAGTTCTTC. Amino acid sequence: CASSQDIQTLPPGHEQFF.